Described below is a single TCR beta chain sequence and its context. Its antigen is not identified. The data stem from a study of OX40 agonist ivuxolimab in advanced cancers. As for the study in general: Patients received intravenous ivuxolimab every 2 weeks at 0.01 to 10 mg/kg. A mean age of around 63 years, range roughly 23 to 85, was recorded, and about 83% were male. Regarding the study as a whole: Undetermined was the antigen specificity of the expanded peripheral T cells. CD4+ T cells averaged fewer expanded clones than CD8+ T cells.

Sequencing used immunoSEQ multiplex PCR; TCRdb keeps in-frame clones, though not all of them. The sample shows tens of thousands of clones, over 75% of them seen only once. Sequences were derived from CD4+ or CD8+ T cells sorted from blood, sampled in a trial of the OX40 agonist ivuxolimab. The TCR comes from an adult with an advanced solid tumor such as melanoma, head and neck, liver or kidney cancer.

CDR3 sequence (DNA): TGTGCCAGCAGTTGGTCGGACAGGGCGGAGAATCAGCCCCAGCATTTT. Residues: CASSWSDRAENQPQHF. The chain couples TRBV2 to TRBJ1-5, with 8 bases aligning to TRBD1. This CDR3 comprises 16 residues. The germline V gene encodes CDR1 SNHLY and CDR2 FYNNEI. V was clipped by 5 bases and J by 4 bases; unmatched bases: 10.